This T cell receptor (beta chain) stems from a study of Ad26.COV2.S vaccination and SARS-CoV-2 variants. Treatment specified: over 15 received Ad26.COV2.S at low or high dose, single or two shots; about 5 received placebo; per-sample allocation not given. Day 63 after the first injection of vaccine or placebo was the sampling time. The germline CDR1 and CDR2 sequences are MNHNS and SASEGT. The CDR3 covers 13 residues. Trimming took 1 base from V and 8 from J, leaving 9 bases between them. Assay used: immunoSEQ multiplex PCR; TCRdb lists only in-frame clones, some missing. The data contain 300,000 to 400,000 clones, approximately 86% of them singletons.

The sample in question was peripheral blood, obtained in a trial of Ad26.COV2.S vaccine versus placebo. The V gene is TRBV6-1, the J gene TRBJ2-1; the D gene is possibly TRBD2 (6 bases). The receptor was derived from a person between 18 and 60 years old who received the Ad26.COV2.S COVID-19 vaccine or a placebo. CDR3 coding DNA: TGTGCCAGCAGTGAAGGGGGGAGGTATGAGCAGTTCTTC. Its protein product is CASSEGGRYEQFF.